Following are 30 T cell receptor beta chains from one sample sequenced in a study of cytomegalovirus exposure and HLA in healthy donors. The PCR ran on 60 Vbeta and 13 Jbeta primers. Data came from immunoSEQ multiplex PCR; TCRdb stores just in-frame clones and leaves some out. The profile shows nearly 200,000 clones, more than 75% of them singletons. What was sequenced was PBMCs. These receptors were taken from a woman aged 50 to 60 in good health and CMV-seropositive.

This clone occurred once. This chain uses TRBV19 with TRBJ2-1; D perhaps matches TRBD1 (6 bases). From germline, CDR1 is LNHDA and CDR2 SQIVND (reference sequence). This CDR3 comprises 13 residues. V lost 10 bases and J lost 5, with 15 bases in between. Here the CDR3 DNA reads TGTGCCACCACCGGGACACACAACAATGAGCAGTTCTTC. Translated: CATTGTHNNEQFF.

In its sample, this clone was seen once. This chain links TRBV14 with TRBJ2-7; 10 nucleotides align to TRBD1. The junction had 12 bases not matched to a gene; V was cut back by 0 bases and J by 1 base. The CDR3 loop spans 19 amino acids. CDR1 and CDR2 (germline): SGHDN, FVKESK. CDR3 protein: CASSQDQKGTGDTSYEQYF. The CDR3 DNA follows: TGTGCCAGCAGCCAAGACCAGAAAGGGACAGGGGATACTTCCTACGAGCAGTACTTC.

The CDR3 protein is CASSPFDGAGTYEQYF. In nucleotides, the CDR3 is TGTGCCAGCTCACCATTCGATGGGGCAGGGACCTACGAGCAGTACTTC. V and J are TRBV18 and TRBJ2-7; a possible D gene is TRBD1 (5 bases). Trimming stripped 2 bases from V and 2 bases from J, with 16 bases between. Germline V gene data show CDR1 as KGHSH and CDR2 as LQKENI. This CDR3 is 16 amino acids long.

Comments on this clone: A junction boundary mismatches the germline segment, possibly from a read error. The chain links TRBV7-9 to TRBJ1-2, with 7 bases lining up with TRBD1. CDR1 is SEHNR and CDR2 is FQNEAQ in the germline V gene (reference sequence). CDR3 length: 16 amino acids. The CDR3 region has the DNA TGTTCCAGCAGCTTACCCCGGGACAGAGGGAACTATGGCTACACCTTC. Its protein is CSSSLPRDRGNYGYTF. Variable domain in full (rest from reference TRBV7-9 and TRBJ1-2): DTGVSQNPRHKITKRGQNVTFRCDPISEHNRLYWYRQTLGQGPEFLTYFQNEAQLEKSRLLSDRFSAERPKGSFSTLEIQRTEQGDSAMYLCSSSLPRDRGNYGYTFGSGTRLTVV.

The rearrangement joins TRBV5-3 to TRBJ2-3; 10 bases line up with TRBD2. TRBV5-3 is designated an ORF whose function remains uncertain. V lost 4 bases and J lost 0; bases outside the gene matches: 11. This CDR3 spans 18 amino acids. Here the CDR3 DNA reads TGTGCCAGAAGCCCTCTCTTAGCGGGAGGTTCAAGCACAGATACGCAGTATTTT. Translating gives CARSPLLAGGSSTDTQYF.

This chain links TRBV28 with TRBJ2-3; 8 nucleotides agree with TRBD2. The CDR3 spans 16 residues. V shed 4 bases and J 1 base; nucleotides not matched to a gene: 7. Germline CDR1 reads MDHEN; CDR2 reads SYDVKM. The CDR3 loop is CASSYPGLGGTDTQYF. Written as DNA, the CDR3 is TGTGCCAGCAGTTACCCGGGACTAGGGGGCACAGATACGCAGTATTTT.

The chain's CDR3 is CSVEMWTGDGYTF. DNA of the CDR3: TGCAGCGTTGAAATGTGGACAGGGGATGGCTACACCTTC. This rearrangement joins TRBV29-1 to TRBJ1-2; 9 bases match TRBD1. Germline lookup yields CDR1 SQVTM and CDR2 ANQGSEA. After removal of 2 bases from V and 6 bases from J, the junction contained 4 bases not matched to a gene. CDR3 size: 13 residues.

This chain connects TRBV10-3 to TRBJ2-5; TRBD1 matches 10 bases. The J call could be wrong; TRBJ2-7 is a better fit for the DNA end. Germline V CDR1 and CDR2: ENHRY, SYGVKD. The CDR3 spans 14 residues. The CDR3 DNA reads TGTGCCATTTCTCCTCGACAGGGGGCGAACGAGCAGTACTTC. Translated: CAISPRQGANEQYF.

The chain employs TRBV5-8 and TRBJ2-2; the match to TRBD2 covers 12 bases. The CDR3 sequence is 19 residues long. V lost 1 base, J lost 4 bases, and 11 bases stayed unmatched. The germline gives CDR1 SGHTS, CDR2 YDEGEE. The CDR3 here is CASSLTAASGGAGTGELFF. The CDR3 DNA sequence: TGTGCCAGCAGCTTGACCGCGGCTAGCGGGGGGGCTGGCACCGGGGAGCTGTTTTTT.

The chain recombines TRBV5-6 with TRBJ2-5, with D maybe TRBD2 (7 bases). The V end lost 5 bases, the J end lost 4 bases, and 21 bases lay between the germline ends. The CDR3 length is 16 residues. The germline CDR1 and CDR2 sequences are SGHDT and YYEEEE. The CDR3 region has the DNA TGTGCCAGCAGTCGGGGGGCCCCCGGCACAACAGAGACCCAGTACTTC. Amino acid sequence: CASSRGAPGTTETQYF.

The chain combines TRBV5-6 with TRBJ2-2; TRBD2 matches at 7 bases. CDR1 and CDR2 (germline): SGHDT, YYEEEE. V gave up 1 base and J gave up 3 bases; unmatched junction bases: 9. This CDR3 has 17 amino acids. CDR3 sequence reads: CASSLLRLAEHTGELFF. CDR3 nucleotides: TGTGCCAGCAGCTTGCTAAGGCTAGCGGAGCACACCGGGGAGCTGTTTTTT.

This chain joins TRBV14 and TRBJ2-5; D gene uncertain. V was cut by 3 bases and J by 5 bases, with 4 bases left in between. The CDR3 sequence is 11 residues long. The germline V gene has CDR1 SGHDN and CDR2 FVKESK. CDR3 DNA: TGTGCCAGCAGCCAGAGCGAGACCCAGTACTTC. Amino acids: CASSQSETQYF. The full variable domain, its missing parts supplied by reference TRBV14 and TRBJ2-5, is EAGVTQFPSHSVIEKGQTVTLRCDPISGHDNLYWYRRVMGKEIKFLLHFVKESKQDESGMPNNRFLAERTGGTYSTLKVQPAELEDSGVYFCASSQSETQYFGPGTRLLVL.

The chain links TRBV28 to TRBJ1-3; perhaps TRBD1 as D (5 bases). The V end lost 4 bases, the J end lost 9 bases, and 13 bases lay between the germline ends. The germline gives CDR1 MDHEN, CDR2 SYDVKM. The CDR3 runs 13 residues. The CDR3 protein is CASSSGVPITIYF. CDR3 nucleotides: TGTGCCAGCAGTTCGGGGGTACCTATCACCATATATTTT.

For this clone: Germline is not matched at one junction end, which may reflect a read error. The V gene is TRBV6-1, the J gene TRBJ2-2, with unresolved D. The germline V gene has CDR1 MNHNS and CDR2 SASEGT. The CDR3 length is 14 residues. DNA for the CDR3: TGTGCCACCAGTCGGATGGGCTACACCGGGGAGCTGTTTTTT. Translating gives CATSRMGYTGELFF.

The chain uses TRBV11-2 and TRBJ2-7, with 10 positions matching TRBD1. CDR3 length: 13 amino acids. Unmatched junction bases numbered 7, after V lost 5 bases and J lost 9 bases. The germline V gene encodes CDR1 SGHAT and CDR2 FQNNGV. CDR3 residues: CASSIRTGGGQYF. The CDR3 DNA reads TGTGCCAGCAGCATCCGGACAGGGGGAGGGCAGTACTTC.

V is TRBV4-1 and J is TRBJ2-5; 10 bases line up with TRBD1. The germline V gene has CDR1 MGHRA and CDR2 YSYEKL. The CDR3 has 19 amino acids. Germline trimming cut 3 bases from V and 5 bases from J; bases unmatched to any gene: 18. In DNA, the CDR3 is TGCGCCAGCAGCCACCCCTGGGGGACAGGGGATACTAGCAGGGAGACCCAGTACTTC. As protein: CASSHPWGTGDTSRETQYF.

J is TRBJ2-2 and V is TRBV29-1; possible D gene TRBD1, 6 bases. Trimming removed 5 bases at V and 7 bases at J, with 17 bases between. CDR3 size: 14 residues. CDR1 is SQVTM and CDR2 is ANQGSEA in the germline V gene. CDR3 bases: TGCAGCGTTTCGTCCGGGACATGGGGCGGGGAGCTGTTTTTT. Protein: CSVSSGTWGGELFF.

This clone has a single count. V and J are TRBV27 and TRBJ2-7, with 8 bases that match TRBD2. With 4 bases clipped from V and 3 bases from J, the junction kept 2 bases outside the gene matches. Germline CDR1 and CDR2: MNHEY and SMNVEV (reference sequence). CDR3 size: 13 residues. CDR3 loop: CASSSGTSYEQYF. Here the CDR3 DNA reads TGTGCCAGCAGTTCCGGGACTAGCTACGAGCAGTACTTC.

The CDR3 protein is CASPPGQGADEQYF. In nucleotides, the CDR3 is TGTGCCAGCCCCCCAGGGCAGGGGGCCGACGAGCAGTACTTC. This chain connects TRBV9 to TRBJ2-7; 8 bases agree with TRBD1. The CDR3 contains 14 residues. Germline trimming cut 7 bases from V and 5 bases from J; bases unmatched to any gene: 11. From germline, CDR1 is SGDLS and CDR2 YYNGEE.

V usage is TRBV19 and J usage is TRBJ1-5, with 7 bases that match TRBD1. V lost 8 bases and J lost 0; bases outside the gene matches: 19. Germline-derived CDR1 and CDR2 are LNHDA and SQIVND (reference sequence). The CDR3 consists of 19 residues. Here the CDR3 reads CASYPHGTANYYSNQPQHF. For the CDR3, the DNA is TGTGCCAGTTACCCCCACGGGACAGCGAATTATTATAGCAATCAGCCCCAGCATTTT.

CDR3 sequence: CASSHSGGTQETQYF. The CDR3 DNA reads as TGTGCCAGCAGCCATAGCGGGGGAACCCAAGAGACCCAGTACTTC. The chain uses TRBV28 and TRBJ2-5; 9 bases match TRBD2. The V segment lost 6 bases and the J segment 1 base; nucleotides outside the gene matches: 6. This CDR3 is built from 15 residues. The germline CDR1 and CDR2 sequences are MDHEN and SYDVKM.

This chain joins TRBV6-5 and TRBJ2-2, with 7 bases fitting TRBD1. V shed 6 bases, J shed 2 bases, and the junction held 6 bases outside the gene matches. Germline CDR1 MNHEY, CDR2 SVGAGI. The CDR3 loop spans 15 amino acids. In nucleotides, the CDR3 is TGTGCCAGCAGCGGGACAGATGCCAACACCGGGGAGCTGTTTTTT. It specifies CASSGTDANTGELFF.

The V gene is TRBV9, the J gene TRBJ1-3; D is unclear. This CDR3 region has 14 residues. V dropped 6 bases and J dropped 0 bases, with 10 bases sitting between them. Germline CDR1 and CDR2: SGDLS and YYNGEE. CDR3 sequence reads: CASTLGLSGNTIYF. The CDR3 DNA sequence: TGTGCCAGCACCCTCGGTCTCTCTGGAAACACCATATATTTT.

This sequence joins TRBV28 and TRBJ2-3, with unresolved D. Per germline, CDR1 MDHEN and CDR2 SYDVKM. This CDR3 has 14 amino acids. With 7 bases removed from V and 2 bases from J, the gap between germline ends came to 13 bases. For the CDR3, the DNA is TGTGCCAGCATTCGAACTAAGCTCACAGATACGCAGTATTTT. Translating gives CASIRTKLTDTQYF.

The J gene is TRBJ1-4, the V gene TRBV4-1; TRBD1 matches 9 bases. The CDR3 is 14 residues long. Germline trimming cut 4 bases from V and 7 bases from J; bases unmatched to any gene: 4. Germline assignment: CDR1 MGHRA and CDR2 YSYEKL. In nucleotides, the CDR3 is TGCGCCAGCAGCCCCGGGACAGGGTTTGAAAAACTGTTTTTT. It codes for CASSPGTGFEKLFF.

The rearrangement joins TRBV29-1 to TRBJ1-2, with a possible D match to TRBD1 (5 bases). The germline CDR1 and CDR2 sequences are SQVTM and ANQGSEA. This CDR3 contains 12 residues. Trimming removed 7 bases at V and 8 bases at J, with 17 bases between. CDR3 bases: TGCAGCGCCGACGGAGGGGTGAAGGGCTACACCTTC. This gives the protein CSADGGVKGYTF. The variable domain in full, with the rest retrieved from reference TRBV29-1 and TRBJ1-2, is SAVISQKPSRDICQRGTSLTIQCQVDSQVTMMFWYRQQPGQSLTLIATANQGSEATYESGFVIDKFPISRPNLTFSTLTVSNMSPEDSSIYLCSADGGVKGYTFGSGTRLTVV.

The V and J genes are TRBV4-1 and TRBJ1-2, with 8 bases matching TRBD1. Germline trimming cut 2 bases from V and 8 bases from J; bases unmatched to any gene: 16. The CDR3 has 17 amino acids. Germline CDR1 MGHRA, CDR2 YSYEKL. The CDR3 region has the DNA TGCGCCAGCAGCCAATCTGGGGCAGGGGGCGAGGATGAGGGCTACACCTTC. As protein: CASSQSGAGGEDEGYTF.

CDR3 coding DNA: TGTGCCTGGAGTCGCCCTCGGACAGGTTCGCGGAGCTATGGCTACACCTTC. It translates to CAWSRPRTGSRSYGYTF. V and J are TRBV30 and TRBJ1-2, with 7 bases matching TRBD1. Germline V gives CDR1 GTSNPN, CDR2 SVGIG (reference sequence). CDR3 length: 17 residues. The V segment lost 2 bases and the J segment 4 bases; nucleotides outside the gene matches: 16.

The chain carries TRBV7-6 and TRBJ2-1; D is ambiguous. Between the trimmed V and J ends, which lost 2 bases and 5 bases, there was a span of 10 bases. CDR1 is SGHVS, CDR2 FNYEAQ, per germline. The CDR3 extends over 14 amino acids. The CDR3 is CASSLHLENNEQFF. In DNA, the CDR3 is TGTGCCAGCAGCTTACATCTCGAGAACAATGAGCAGTTCTTC.

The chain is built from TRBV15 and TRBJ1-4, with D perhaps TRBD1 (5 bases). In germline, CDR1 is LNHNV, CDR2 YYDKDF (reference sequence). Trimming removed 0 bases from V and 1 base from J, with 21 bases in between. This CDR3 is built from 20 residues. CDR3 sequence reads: CATSRDLGRDIVGTNEKLFF. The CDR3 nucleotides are TGTGCCACCAGCAGAGATTTGGGCAGGGATATCGTAGGAACTAATGAAAAACTGTTTTTT.